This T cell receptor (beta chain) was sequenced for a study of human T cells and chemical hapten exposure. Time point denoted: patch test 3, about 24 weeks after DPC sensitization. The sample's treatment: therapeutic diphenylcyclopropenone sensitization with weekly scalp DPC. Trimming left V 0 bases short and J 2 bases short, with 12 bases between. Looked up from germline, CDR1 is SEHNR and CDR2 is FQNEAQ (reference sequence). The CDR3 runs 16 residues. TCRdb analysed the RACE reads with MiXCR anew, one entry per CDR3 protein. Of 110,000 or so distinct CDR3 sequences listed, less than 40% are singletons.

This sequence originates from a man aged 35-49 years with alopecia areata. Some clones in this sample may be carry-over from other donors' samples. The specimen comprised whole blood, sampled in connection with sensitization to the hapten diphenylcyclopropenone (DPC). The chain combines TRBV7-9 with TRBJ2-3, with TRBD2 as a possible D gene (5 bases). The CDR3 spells CASSLALDSITDTQYF. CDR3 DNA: TGTGCCAGCAGCTTAGCGCTGGACTCGATCACAGATACGCAGTATTTT.